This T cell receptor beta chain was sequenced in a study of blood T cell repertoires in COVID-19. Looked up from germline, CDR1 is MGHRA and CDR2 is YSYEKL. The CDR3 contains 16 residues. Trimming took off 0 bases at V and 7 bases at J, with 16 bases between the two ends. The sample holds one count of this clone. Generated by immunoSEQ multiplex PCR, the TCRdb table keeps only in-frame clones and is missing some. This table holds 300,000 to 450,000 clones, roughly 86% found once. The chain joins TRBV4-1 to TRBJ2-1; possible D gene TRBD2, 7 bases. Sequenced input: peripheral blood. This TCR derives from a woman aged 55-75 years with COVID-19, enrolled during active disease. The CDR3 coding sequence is TGCGCCAGCAGCCAAGATGGAGGGGGGGCCAAAAATGAGCAGTTCTTC. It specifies CASSQDGGGAKNEQFF.